By its share, the clone carrying this T cell receptor (beta chain) is medium-sized (0.01 to 0.1%). The genes are named according to mouse. Read coverage stops 4 residues before the CDR3 terminus; the germline J gene supplies the remainder. This entry is derived from a study of CD8+ T cells in alopecia areata. Study-level information: Recipients were approximately 7-11-week-old female C3H/HeJ mice grafted with skin from approximately 6-12-month-old C3H/HeJ donors with spontaneous alopecia.

In germline, CDR1 is NNHDY, CDR2 SYVADS. Trimming cost V 0 bases and J 0 bases, with 8 bases left between them. The length of the CDR3 is 15 residues. A panel of CD4, CD8alpha, NKG2D, NKG2ACE and other markers served to sort pooled cutaneous lymph node cells. The authors extracted RNA and reverse transcribed it into cDNA as the sequencing template. Method: immunoSEQ multiplex PCR; TCRdb's copy keeps in-frame clones and lacks some. The record shows just over 3,500 clones for this sample, with no singletons present. What was sequenced was CD8+ T cells sorted from a lymph node. The receptor was derived from a C3H/HeJ mouse with alopecia areata. For the strain, the MHC haplotype given is H2-k. The chain carries TRBV13-3 and TRBJ2-3, with TRBD2 as a possible D gene (6 bases). Here the CDR3 reads CASSDGGGSAETLYF. The sequenced CDR3 bases are TGTGCCAGCAGTGATGGTGGGGGTAGTGCAGAA.